This TCR beta chain came from a study of blood T cell repertoires in COVID-19. In the study overall: Some COVID-19 samples were acute and others convalescent; all came from the United States, Italy and Spain. T cells, B-cell-depleted T cells, or PBMCs supplied cDNA or gDNA.

As handled by the study authors: Reference gene primer amplification yielded estimated nucleated cell counts. TCRdb keeps only in-frame clones here, not all; method: immunoSEQ multiplex PCR. Clonal size and the V and J genes are those of that table, whereas D and trimming came from the DNA. This table holds around 200,000 clones, roughly 87% found once. The sequence came from a woman aged 18-29 years who had recovered from COVID-19. Sequenced sample: peripheral blood.

Here the CDR3 DNA reads TGTGCCAGCAGCCAATTGCCACTAGCGCTCACTTTCAGCACCGGGGAGCTGTTTTTT. This sequence encodes CASSQLPLALTFSTGELFF. This chain joins TRBV3-1 (or the pseudogene TRBV3-2) and TRBJ2-2; 7 positions match TRBD2. Germline CDR1 is LGHDT and CDR2 is YNNKEL (reference sequence). Losses at the gene ends were 2 bases for V and 4 bases for J; bases not matched to a gene: 16. This CDR3 has 19 amino acids.